This paragraph covers one T cell receptor beta chain sequence. The data were taken from a study of blood T cell repertoires in COVID-19. Study-level background: Samples of COVID-19 (acute and convalescent) were obtained from the United States, Italy and Spain.

Clones were sequenced by immunoSEQ multiplex PCR, and TCRdb holds only the in-frame ones, with some missing. This sample has approximately 280,000 clones; 75% to 90% occur once, and the top ten carry about 5%. Germline CDR1 reads MGHRA; CDR2 reads YSYEKL. V was clipped by 2 bases and J by 3 bases; unmatched bases: 9. This CDR3 has 16 amino acids. J is TRBJ2-7 and V is TRBV4-1; 8 positions match TRBD1. Sequencing was done on a sample of peripheral blood. This clonotype was sampled from a man between 40 and 49 years old with acute or convalescent COVID-19. CDR3 sequence reads: CASSQYRDRSIYEQYF. In DNA, the CDR3 is TGCGCCAGCAGCCAATACCGGGACAGGTCGATCTACGAGCAGTACTTC.